This TCR beta chain is drawn from a study of shared clonotypes between healthy human individuals (dated by TCRdb to 2020 to 2021). Looking at the study overall: The cohort comprised a couple of women and a few men aged 18 to 49 years. For each donor, CD4 naive and CD4 memory were each given three plates, CD8 naive was given two plates, and CD8 memory was given one plate. To estimate repertoire size and how much clonotypes are shared between individuals, the study performed deep sequencing of blood TCR repertoires from five healthy adults. Each donor's leukapheresis produced roughly between about 0.85 and 10 billion PBMCs. To increase sequencing depth and limit assay-specific biases, different laboratories used diverse techniques to prepare libraries and sequence TCR repertoires.

The germline V gene gives CDR1 as SGHRS and CDR2 as YFSETQ. The CDR3 contains 16 residues, cysteine and phenylalanine counted. The CDR3 DNA has 48 bases and is translated from base 1. V ends up 4 bases short and J 1 base short, with an unmatched junction base count of 10. TCR CDR3 regions were amplified from genomic DNA by multiplex PCR using the deep immunoSEQ assay. Extracted genomic DNA from each cell subset was distributed evenly across all wells of several immunoSEQ 96-well plates, and each plate was treated as a replicate. Each replicate PCR for sorted subsets received about 0.2 ug genomic DNA, equal to tens of thousands of T cell genomes. Purified libraries were quantified with a Qubit 3.0 fluorometer, sized on a Bioanalyzer 2100, and re-quantified with the KAPA Library Quantification kit. A separate single-read 150-cycle Illumina NextSeq 550 flow cell was used to sequence each immunoSEQ 96-well plate. The published analysis was carried out like this. Because only junctional sequences without quality scores were contained in the immunoSEQ output, filtering matching that applied to full-length reads could not be performed. To assign V/J genes and CDR3, sequences were annotated against IMGT germline references using PyIR, a Python wrapper for IgBLAST v1.9. Reads with weak V/J assignments (E-value above 1e-6), missing CDR3, stop codons, out-of-frame junctions, or ambiguous translated residues were removed. V3J clonotypes were defined by identical inferred V gene, J gene, and CDR3 amino acid sequence. The percentage overlap between two repertoires was calculated by dividing the number of shared unique clonotypes by the size of the smaller repertoire. Three approaches were used to assess repertoire richness: RTK rarefaction, the Chao1 estimator, and Recon v2.1 estimates of unobserved clonotypes. OLGA was used to compute generation probabilities for all TCRbeta clonotypes that the gDNA method yielded from several donors. Held by TCRdb, this immuneACCESS table contains in-frame sequences only and omits some clones. Under half of the omission traces to an unresolved V gene where checked; the cause of the rest is unknown. V and J calls plus clone size are reproduced from that table; the DNA served to infer D and trimming. The table for this sample lists about 2.3 million clones; 85% to 95% of them were counted only once. The leading ten clones occupy 0.37% of the sample.

This clone was observed once. The clone's antigen remains unknown. Base qualities are missing; no much larger clone stands one base away. The donors were healthy, HIV-negative adults with no recently reported acute infections or vaccinations. Every donor was a Caucasian adult residing in Nashville, Tennessee, USA. Magnetic negative selection was used to enrich CD4+ T cells, after which naive cells were positively selected on CD45RA and the negative fraction became the memory subset. Blood was collected by leukapheresis, and PBMCs were isolated by Ficoll-Histopaque density gradient centrifugation and then cryopreserved in liquid nitrogen vapor phase. Analytical flow cytometry was used to check the purity and quantity of every magnetically sorted T cell population. Each sorted fraction had its genomic DNA isolated and then quantified by UV absorbance on a Nanodrop 2000c. The paper as a whole reports these results and caveats: Higher generation probabilities were observed for clonotypes shared by all four sorted-subset donors than for non-shared clonotypes. Estimated clonotype richness was generally larger for naive than for memory subsets. Sampling was limited to blood, and TCR repertoires in tissue likely differ from TCR repertoires in blood. Based on pairwise subsampling, the degree of clonotype sharing among donors was expected to be affected by sequencing depth. The small number of donors limited the genetic and exposure-history diversity represented. Sharing across several donors was observed for about 5% of naive CD4, less than 4% of naive CD8, 2.3% of memory CD4, and around 0.42% of memory CD8 clonotypes. Rarefaction of sorted-subset datasets indicated incomplete sequencing despite the large sequencing depth.

The rearranged chain carries TRBV5-1 and TRBJ1-2; TRBD1 fits 7 bases in the junction. The sequencing input was naive CD4+ T cells from PBMCs. This specimen's cell subset or site label, interpreted: CD45RA+ positively selected. This clonotype originated in a man aged 18-30 years in good health. Some clones in this sample may be carry-over from other donors' samples. The CDR3 has the sequence CASSPGTVKGNYGYTF. The nucleotides are TGCGCCAGCAGCCCCGGGACAGTAAAGGGTAACTATGGCTACACCTTC. The CDR3, completed at both ends by the reference TRBV5-1 and TRBJ1-2 genes, gives the full variable domain KAGVTQTPRYLIKTRGQQVTLSCSPISGHRSVSWYQQTPGQGLQFLFEYFSETQRNKGNFPGRFSGRQFSNSRSEMNVSTLELGDSALYLCASSPGTVKGNYGYTFGSGTRLTVV.